This TCR beta chain was sequenced for a study of regulatory T cells in long-lasting Graves disease. To make TCR beta libraries, researchers used iRepertoire HTBI primers and Arm-PCR of CDR3 regions. TCRdb analysed the multiplex PCR reads with MiXCR anew, one entry per CDR3 protein. The data show hundreds of thousands of distinct CDR3 sequences, roughly 22% seen once. Study-level points and caveats: Persistent cases of Graves' showed reduced TCR diversity relative to newly diagnosed patients. Accuracy was perhaps lowered by the small sample size.

Ten or more counts support this clonotype. The target antigen is unknown. Time point here: persistent/refractory GD, antithyroid drugs over 5 years with positive TRAb. Following extraction of RNA from PBMCs, that RNA was used to make the TCR library. From each patient, roughly 9 milliliters of peripheral blood was drawn and collected into an EDTA anticoagulant tube. This receptor was identified in a female donor with Graves disease. Sequenced here: peripheral blood mononuclear cells (PBMCs), sampled when the disease was refractory, from a patient treated with antithyroid drugs.

CDR3 region: CASSSPVATNEKLFF. The DNA of the CDR3 is TGTGCCAGCAGCTCTCCAGTTGCAACTAATGAAAAACTGTTTTTT. The chain combines TRBV11-2 with TRBJ1-4; D call uncertain. V was trimmed by 4 bases and J by 0 bases, leaving 9 bases between them. Germline lookup yields CDR1 SGHAT and CDR2 FQNNGV. The CDR3 has 15 residues.